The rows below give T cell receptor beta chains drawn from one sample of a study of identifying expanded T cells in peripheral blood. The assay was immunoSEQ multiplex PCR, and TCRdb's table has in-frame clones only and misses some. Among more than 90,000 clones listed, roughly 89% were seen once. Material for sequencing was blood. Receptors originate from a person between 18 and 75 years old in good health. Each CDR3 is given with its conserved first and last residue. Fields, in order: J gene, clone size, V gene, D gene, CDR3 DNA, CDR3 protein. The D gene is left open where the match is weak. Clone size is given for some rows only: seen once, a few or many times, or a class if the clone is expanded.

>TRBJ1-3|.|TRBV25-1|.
TGTGCCAGCAGTGAATTTGAGGTTTTCTCTGGAAACACCATATATTTT
CASSEFEVFSGNTIYF
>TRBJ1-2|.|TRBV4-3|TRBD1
TGCGCCAGCAGCCCATCCGGGACAGGGGATCATGGCTACACCTTC
CASSPSGTGDHGYTF
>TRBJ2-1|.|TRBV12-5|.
TGTGCTAGTGGTTTGGGCCAGAGCTCCTACAATGAGCAGTTCTTC
CASGLGQSSYNEQFF
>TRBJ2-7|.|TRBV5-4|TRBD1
TGTGCCAGCAGCTTGGCTGGGACAGGGTATTCCCACGAGCAGTACTTC
CASSLAGTGYSHEQYF
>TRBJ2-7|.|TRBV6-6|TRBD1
TGTGCCAGCACCTATGAGGACAGGGGTCTCGAGCAGTACTTC
CASTYEDRGLEQYF
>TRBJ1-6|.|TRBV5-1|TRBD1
TGCGCCAGCAGCGAGGGGGCCCAAGGTTCACCCCTCCACTTT
CASSEGAQGSPLHF
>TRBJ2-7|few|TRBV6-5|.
TGTGCCAGCAGTCCCGGGACGGCGGGCTACGAGCAGTACTTC
CASSPGTAGYEQYF
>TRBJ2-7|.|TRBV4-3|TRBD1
TGCGCCAGCAGCCAAGACGGGACAGCAAGCTACGAGCAGTACTTC
CASSQDGTASYEQYF
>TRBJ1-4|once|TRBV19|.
TGTGCCAGTAGGCCCCCACTCCGAGGGGAAAAACTGTTTTTT
CASRPPLRGEKLFF
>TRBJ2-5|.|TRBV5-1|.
TGCGCCAGCAGCTCACTTTCGTCAGAGACCCAGTACTTC
CASSSLSSETQYF
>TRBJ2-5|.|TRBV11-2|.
TGTGCCAGCAGCTTAGTCTTTGGGGCAGTCCAAGAGACCCAGTACTTC
CASSLVFGAVQETQYF
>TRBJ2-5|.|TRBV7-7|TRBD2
TGTGCCAGCAGCCAAGGACTAGCCGGCCAAGAGACCCAGTACTTC
CASSQGLAGQETQYF
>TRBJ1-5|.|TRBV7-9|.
TGTGCCAGCAGCTTAGCGGGTGCAGGCCAGCCCCAGCATTTT
CASSLAGAGQPQHF
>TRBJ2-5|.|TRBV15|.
TGTGCCACCAGCAGGGAAGAGACCCAGTACTTC
CATSREETQYF
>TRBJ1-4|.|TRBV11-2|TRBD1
TGTGCCAGCAGCTTAGGACAGGGGACAACTAATGAAAAACTGTTTTTT
CASSLGQGTTNEKLFF
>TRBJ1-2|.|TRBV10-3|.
TGTGCCATCAGTGAAGAACCATATCAGGGCTACACCTTC
CAISEEPYQGYTF
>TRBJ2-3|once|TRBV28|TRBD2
TGTGCCAGCAGTTTGAGTGGACTAGCGGGGGCCTTCACAGATACGCAGTATTTT
CASSLSGLAGAFTDTQYF
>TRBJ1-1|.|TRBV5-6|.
TGTGCCAGCAGCTTGAATATAGGGGGTAGAGGCACTGAAGCTTTCTTT
CASSLNIGGRGTEAFF
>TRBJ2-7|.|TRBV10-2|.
TGCGCCAGCAGTGAGTCGACACAGGGTTACTACGAGCAGTACTTC
CASSESTQGYYEQYF
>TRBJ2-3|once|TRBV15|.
TGTGCCACCAGCAGGGCGCGGGGTTTCCCAGATACGCAGTATTTT
CATSRARGFPDTQYF
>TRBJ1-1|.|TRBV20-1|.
TGCAGTGCCAGCATGAACACTGAAGCTTTCTTT
CSASMNTEAFF
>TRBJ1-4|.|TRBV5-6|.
TGTGCCAGCAGCTTAGACCAGGGGTGGTCTAATGAAAAACTGTTTTTT
CASSLDQGWSNEKLFF
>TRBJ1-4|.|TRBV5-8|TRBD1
TGTGCCAGCAGCTCCGGGACAGGAGACTTTTTGACAACTAATGAAAAACTGTTTTTT
CASSSGTGDFLTTNEKLFF
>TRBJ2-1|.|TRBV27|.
TGTGCCAGCGGAATCAGGGCCGTAGGAGTTGGGCAGTTCTTC
CASGIRAVGVGQFF
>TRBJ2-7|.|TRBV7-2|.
TGTGCCAGCAGCTTCACATCGGGACGACCCGAGCAGTACTTC
CASSFTSGRPEQYF
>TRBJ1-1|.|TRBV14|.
TGTGCCAGCAGCCCGGCCCCTATTGAAGCTTTCTTT
CASSPAPIEAFF
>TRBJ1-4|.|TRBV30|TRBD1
TGTGCCTGGAGTCCAGGACAGGGTCACGGGGGAAAACTGTTTTTT
CAWSPGQGHGGKLFF
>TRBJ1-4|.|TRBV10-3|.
TGTGCCATCAGTGAGCACCGACAGCGGGGAGAAAAACTGTTTTTT
CAISEHRQRGEKLFF
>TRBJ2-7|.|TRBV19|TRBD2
TGTGCCAGTAGTATCTTAGTCGCGGGGGGCTACGAGCAGTACTTC
CASSILVAGGYEQYF
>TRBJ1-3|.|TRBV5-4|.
TGTGCCAGCAGACACTGGGGGGCCGGGGACACCATATATTTT
CASRHWGAGDTIYF
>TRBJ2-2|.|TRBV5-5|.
TGTGCCAGCAGCTTGTCTGGGGCCGGGGAGCTGTTTTTT
CASSLSGAGELFF
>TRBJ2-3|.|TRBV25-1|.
TGTGCCAGCAGCAAAGAGGGCTCCACAGATACGCAGTATTTT
CASSKEGSTDTQYF